This T cell receptor beta chain was profiled in a study of sequential checkpoint blockade in melanoma. Overall study: Over 20 patients had matched tumor biopsies before treatment and at week 13 after nivolumab or ipilimumab alone.

This CDR3 is 16 amino acids long. The V gene end was trimmed by 3 bases and the J gene end by 1 base; junction bases not matched to a gene: 9. Germline values: CDR1 SGDLS, CDR2 YYNGEE. The treatment is: randomized to nivolumab then ipilimumab (arm A) or the reverse (arm B). This clone has just a few counts. Assay: immunoSEQ multiplex PCR; the TCRdb copy retains only in-frame clones and omits some. The profile shows tens of thousands of clones, approximately 30% of them singletons. The material sequenced was tumor tissue (inferred from file names), taken from a patient given nivolumab and ipilimumab in sequence. J is TRBJ1-1 and V is TRBV9; 7 bases agree with TRBD1. This receptor was identified in a human donor with melanoma. The CDR3 DNA is TGTGCCAGCAGCGCCTATGGGACAGTCGCGAACACTGAAGCTTTCTTT. It is translated as CASSAYGTVANTEAFF.